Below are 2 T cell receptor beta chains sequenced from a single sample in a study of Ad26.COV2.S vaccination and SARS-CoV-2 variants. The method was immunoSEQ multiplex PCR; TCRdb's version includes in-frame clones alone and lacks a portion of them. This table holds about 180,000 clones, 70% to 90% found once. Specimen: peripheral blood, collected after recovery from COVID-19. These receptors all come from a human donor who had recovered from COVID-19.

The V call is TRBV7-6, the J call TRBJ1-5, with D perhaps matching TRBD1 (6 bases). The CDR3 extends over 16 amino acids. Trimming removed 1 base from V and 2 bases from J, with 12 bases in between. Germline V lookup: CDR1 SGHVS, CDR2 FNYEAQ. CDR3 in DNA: TGTGCCAGCAGCTTAGAGGCAGGGGCCGGCAATCAGCCCCAGCATTTT. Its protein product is CASSLEAGAGNQPQHF.

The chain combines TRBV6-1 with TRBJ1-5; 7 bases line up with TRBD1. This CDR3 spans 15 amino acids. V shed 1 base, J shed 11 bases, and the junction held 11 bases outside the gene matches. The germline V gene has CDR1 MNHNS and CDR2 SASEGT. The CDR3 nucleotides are TGTGCCAGCAGTGAAGACAGGGGCCCAGTGGGGTCCCAGCATTTT. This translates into CASSEDRGPVGSQHF.